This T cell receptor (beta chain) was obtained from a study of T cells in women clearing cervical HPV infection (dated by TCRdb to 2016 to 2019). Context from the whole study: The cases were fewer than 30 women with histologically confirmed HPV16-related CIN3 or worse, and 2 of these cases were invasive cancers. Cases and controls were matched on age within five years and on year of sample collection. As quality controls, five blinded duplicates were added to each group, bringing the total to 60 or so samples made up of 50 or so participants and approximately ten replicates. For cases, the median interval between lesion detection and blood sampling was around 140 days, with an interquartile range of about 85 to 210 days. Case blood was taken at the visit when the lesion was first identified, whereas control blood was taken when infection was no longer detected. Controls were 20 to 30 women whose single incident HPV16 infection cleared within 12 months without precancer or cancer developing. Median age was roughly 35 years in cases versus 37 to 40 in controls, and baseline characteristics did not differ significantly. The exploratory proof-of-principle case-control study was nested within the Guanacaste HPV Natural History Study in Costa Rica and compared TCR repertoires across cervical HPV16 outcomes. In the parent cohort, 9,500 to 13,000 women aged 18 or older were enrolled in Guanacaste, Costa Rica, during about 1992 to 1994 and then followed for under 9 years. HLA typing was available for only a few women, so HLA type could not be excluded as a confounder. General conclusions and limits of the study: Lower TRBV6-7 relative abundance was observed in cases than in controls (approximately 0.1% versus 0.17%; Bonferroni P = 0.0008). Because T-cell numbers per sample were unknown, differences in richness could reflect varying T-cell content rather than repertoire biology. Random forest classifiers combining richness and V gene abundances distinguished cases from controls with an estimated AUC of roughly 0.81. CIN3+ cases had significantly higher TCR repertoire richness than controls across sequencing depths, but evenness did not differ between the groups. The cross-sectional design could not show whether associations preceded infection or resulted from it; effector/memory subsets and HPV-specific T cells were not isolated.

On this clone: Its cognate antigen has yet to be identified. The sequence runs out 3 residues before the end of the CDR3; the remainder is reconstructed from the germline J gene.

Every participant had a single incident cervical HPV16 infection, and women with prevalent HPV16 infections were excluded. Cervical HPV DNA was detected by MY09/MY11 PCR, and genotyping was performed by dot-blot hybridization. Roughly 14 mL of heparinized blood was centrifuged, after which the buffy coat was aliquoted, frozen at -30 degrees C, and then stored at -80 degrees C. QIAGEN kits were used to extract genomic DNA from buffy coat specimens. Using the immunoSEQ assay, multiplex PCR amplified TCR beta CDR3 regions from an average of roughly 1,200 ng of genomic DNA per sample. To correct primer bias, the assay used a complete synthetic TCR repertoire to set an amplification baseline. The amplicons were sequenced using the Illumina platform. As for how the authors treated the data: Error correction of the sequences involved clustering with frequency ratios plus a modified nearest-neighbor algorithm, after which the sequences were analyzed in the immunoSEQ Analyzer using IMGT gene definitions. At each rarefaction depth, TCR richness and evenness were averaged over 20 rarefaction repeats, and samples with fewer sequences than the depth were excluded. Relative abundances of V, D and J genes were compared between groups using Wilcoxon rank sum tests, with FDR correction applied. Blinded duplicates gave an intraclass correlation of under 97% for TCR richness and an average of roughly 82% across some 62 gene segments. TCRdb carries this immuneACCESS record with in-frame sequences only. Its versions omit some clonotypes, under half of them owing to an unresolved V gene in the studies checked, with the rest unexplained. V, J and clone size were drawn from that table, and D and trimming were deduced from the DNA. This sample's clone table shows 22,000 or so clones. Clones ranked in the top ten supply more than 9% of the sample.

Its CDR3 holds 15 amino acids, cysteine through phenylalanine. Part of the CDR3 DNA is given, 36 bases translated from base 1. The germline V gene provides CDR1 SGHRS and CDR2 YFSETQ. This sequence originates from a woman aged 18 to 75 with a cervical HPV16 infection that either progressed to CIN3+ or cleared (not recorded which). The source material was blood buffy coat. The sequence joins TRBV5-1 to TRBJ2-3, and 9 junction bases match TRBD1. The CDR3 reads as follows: CASSSGTGYQETQYF. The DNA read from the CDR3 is TGCGCCAGCAGCTCCGGGACAGGGTACCAAGAGACG.